Presented here are 28 T cell receptor beta chains from one specimen sequenced in a study of blood T cells in healthy people across ages. The authors ran a second PCR of about 6 to 11 cycles using a sample-barcoded 5' primer and a J-beta primer mix. TCRdb independently ran MiXCR on the 5' RACE reads; one entry per CDR3 protein. Here the sample spans 2 million or so distinct CDR3 sequences, roughly 49% being singletons. The sequenced material came from blood. The receptors derive from a woman aged 40-49 years in good health.

The chain has TRBV10-3 and TRBJ1-2; 10 nucleotides agree with TRBD1. Germline lookup yields CDR1 ENHRY and CDR2 SYGVKD. The CDR3 totals 16 residues. V was pared by 3 bases and J by 3 bases, with 7 bases of the junction left unmatched. In DNA, the CDR3 is TGTGCCATCAGTGACTGGGACAGGGGCGAGGACTATGGCTACACCTTC. It yields the protein CAISDWDRGEDYGYTF.

V gene TRBV29-1 combines with J gene TRBJ2-5; 9 nucleotides line up with TRBD2. The V gene end was trimmed by 4 bases and the J gene end by 1 base; junction bases not matched to a gene: 4. Germline CDR1 reads SQVTM; CDR2 reads ANQGSEA. CDR3 length equals 14 residues. For the CDR3, the DNA is TGCAGCGTTGTCCTAGCGGGGAGCCAAGAGACCCAGTACTTC. Translated, it gives CSVVLAGSQETQYF.

The genes are TRBV24-1 and TRBJ1-2; 7 positions match TRBD1. This CDR3 comprises 14 residues. Losses at the gene ends were 4 bases for V and 4 bases for J; bases not matched to a gene: 5. Germline lookup yields CDR1 KGHDR and CDR2 SFDVKD. CDR3 loop: CATSDPTGFYGYTF. The CDR3 region has the DNA TGTGCCACCAGTGACCCGACAGGGTTCTATGGCTACACCTTC.

The CDR3 region has the DNA TGCAGTGCTAGAGACCCCCCACCTTCGGGAGCCTACGAGCAGTACTTC. It is translated as CSARDPPPSGAYEQYF. This chain uses TRBV20-1 with TRBJ2-7; tentative D call: TRBD2 (6 bases). Germline CDR1 and CDR2: DFQATT and SNEGSKA (reference sequence). V was trimmed by 0 bases and J by 2 bases, leaving 17 bases between them. The CDR3 is made up of 16 amino acids.

V is TRBV7-2 and J is TRBJ1-1; 7 positions agree with TRBD1. Per the germline V gene, CDR1 is SGHTA and CDR2 is FQGNSA. J lost 4 bases, V lost 3 bases, and 8 bases had no gene match. CDR3 length: 15 amino acids. The CDR3, as DNA: TGTGCCAGCAGCTTCGAGAGTACAGGGGTCACTGAAGCTTTCTTT. Encoded protein: CASSFESTGVTEAFF.

This clonotype came up a few times. The genes are TRBV10-3 and TRBJ2-5, with 7 bases lining up with TRBD1. The end of the DNA is better explained by TRBJ2-7, so the J call may be wrong. The CDR3 has 15 amino acids. Germline lookup yields CDR1 ENHRY and CDR2 SYGVKD. The CDR3 DNA follows: TGTGCCATCAGTGCTTCGGGGACAGTTTTCTGCGAGCAGTACTTC. Protein product: CAISASGTVFCEQYF.

V usage is TRBV9 and J usage is TRBJ1-6; D may be TRBD1 (5 bases). V lost 4 bases and J 0 bases, leaving 14 bases between the germline ends. The CDR3 consists of 17 residues. Germline V gene sequence: CDR1 SGDLS, CDR2 YYNGEE. CDR3 protein: CASSKDGASSYNSPLHF. The CDR3 coding sequence is TGTGCCAGCAGCAAGGACGGGGCTAGCTCCTATAATTCACCCCTCCACTTT. Looking up the rest from reference TRBV9 and TRBJ1-6 gives the full variable domain: DSGVTQTPKHLITATGQRVTLRCSPRSGDLSVYWYQQSLDQGLQFLIQYYNGEERAKGNILERFSAQQFPDLHSELNLSSLELGDSALYFCASSKDGASSYNSPLHFGNGTRLTVT.

This chain uses TRBV15 with TRBJ1-5, with 9 bases that match TRBD1. V lost 1 base to trimming and J lost 3 bases; unmatched junction nucleotides: 4. The CDR3 has 16 residues. CDR1 and CDR2 from the germline V gene are LNHNV and YYDKDF (reference sequence). The CDR3 region is CATSRGTGATNQPQHF. CDR3 in DNA: TGTGCCACCAGCAGAGGGACAGGGGCGACCAATCAGCCCCAGCATTTT.

This clonotype came up a few times. This sequence joins TRBV28 and TRBJ2-3, with 10 bases fitting TRBD1. Germline CDR1 reads MDHEN; CDR2 reads SYDVKM. The junction had 4 bases not matched to a gene; V was cut back by 8 bases and J by 2 bases. CDR3 length equals 14 residues. Written as DNA, the CDR3 is TGTGCCAGCGGACAGGGGGAACTCACAGATACGCAGTATTTT. As protein: CASGQGELTDTQYF.

As regards this clonotype: Mismatch with germline at one junction end may stem from a read error. The chain uses TRBV7-8 and TRBJ2-5; the D gene is possibly TRBD1 (6 bases). The CDR3 extends over 16 amino acids. Looked up from germline, CDR1 is SGHVS and CDR2 is FQNEAQ. CDR3 sequence (DNA): TGTGCCAGCAACTTAGCTGGACAGAGCCCGCAAGAGACCCAGTACTTC. It is translated as CASNLAGQSPQETQYF.

The chain links TRBV28 to TRBJ2-7, with 8 bases lining up with TRBD1. CDR1 MDHEN and CDR2 SYDVKM come from the germline V gene. The CDR3 sequence is 13 residues long. J lost 6 bases, V lost 4 bases, and 5 bases had no gene match. The CDR3 coding sequence is TGTGCCAGCAGTTCCCTTACAGGGGGCGAGCAGTACTTC. Its protein product is CASSSLTGGEQYF.

The sample holds a few counts of this clonotype. The rearrangement joins TRBV12-3 or TRBV12-4 to TRBJ2-4; no definite D call. The DNA end favors TRBJ2-7, so the J call may be wrong. The CDR3 extends over 13 amino acids. Here the CDR3 DNA reads TGTGCCAGCAGTTTTGGTGCTGGCTACGAGCAGTACTTC. This encodes CASSFGAGYEQYF.

This sequence joins TRBV7-2 and TRBJ2-1; 9 nucleotides line up with TRBD1. The CDR3 spans 15 residues. The V gene end was trimmed by 5 bases and the J gene end by 8 bases; junction bases not matched to a gene: 10. Germline CDR1 is SGHTA and CDR2 is FQGNSA. This chain's CDR3 is CASSIAGQGSDEQFF. CDR3 nucleotides: TGTGCCAGCAGCATCGCCGGACAGGGGAGCGATGAGCAGTTCTTC.

This clonotype was observed at least ten times. The rearrangement links TRBV4-2 to TRBJ2-7, with TRBD1 matching 7 bases. The length of the CDR3 is 13 residues. Germline lookup yields CDR1 LGHNA and CDR2 YNFKEQ. The ends lost 1 base at V and 7 bases at J; junction bases unmatched: 4. The CDR3 sequence: CASSQGQGREQYF. The CDR3 nucleotides are TGTGCCAGCAGCCAAGGACAGGGAAGAGAGCAGTACTTC.

This clonotype has just a few counts. The chain uses TRBV29-1 and TRBJ2-7, with D uncertain. Trimming shortened V by 6 bases and J by 3 bases, and 9 bases separated the two germline ends. Germline CDR1 reads SQVTM; CDR2 reads ANQGSEA. There are 11 residues in the CDR3. CDR3 sequence reads: CSVLDNYEQYF. The CDR3 nucleotides read TGCAGCGTCCTCGACAACTACGAGCAGTACTTC.

The rearrangement uses TRBV4-3 and TRBJ2-1; TRBD2 matches 13 bases. There are 17 residues in the CDR3. The trim removed 4 bases at V and 4 bases at J, leaving 7 bases unmatched. The germline CDR1 and CDR2 sequences are LGHNA and YSLEER. CDR3 amino acids: CASSRETSGGSYNEQFF. In nucleotides, the CDR3 is TGCGCCAGCAGCCGAGAGACTAGCGGGGGGTCTTACAATGAGCAGTTCTTC.

In its sample, this clonotype was seen a few times. This chain uses TRBV4-1 with TRBJ1-1, with D perhaps matching TRBD1 (5 bases). Trimming took 1 base from V and 2 from J, leaving 14 bases between them. This CDR3 region has 16 residues. Germline assignment: CDR1 MGHRA and CDR2 YSYEKL. CDR3 amino acids: CASSQGSGTANTEAFF. CDR3 DNA: TGCGCCAGCAGCCAAGGGTCCGGGACGGCAAACACTGAAGCTTTCTTT.

This clonotype was seen only a few times. The V and J genes are TRBV28 and TRBJ2-7; the D gene could be TRBD1 or TRBD2 (5 bases each). The CDR3 is 15 amino acids. Trimming removed 3 bases from V and 2 bases from J, with 14 bases in between. Germline V gives CDR1 MDHEN, CDR2 SYDVKM. CDR3 sequence (DNA): TGTGCCAGCAGTTTCGGGACCCCACCCCCCTACGAGCAGTACTTC. Translated, it gives CASSFGTPPPYEQYF.

The V gene is TRBV4-3, the J gene TRBJ2-1; a weak D match, TRBD2 (5 bases). The germline V and J ends were trimmed by 2 bases and 8 bases, with 22 bases remaining between them. Per the germline V gene, CDR1 is LGHNA and CDR2 is YSLEER. This CDR3 is built from 17 residues. The CDR3 DNA reads TGCGCCAGCAGCCAAAAACCCCTGCGGGCAGATGGGGATGAGCAGTTCTTC. Protein: CASSQKPLRADGDEQFF.

J is TRBJ2-4 and V is TRBV5-4, with a tentative D call TRBD1 (5 bases). The J call may be faulty, since TRBJ2-7 better matches the DNA end. This CDR3 is 13 amino acids long. CDR1 and CDR2 (germline): SGHNT, YYREEE (reference sequence). Here the CDR3 reads CASSRSDSDEQYF. DNA of the CDR3: TGTGCCAGCAGCCGTTCTGACAGCGACGAGCAGTACTTC.

This chain joins TRBV27 and TRBJ2-6, with D perhaps TRBD2 (5 bases). The ends were cut back, 8 bases at V and 2 bases at J, with 10 bases in the middle. Germline CDR1 reads MNHEY; CDR2 reads SMNVEV (reference sequence). This CDR3 region has 14 residues. The CDR3: CASAREAGANVLTF. In DNA, the CDR3 is TGTGCCAGCGCCCGGGAAGCTGGGGCCAACGTCCTGACTTTC.

CDR3 amino acids: CASSLSMGGSYNEQFF. The CDR3 DNA is TGTGCCAGCAGTTTGTCGATGGGGGGCTCCTACAATGAGCAGTTCTTC. The chain uses TRBV12-3 or TRBV12-4 and TRBJ2-1, with a weak D call TRBD2 (6 bases). The CDR3 runs to 16 residues. With 3 bases removed from V and 0 bases from J, the gap between germline ends came to 12 bases.

This clonotype was found a few times. The chain links TRBV11-2 to TRBJ2-5, with D tentatively TRBD1 or TRBD2 (6 bases each). There are 16 residues in the CDR3. The germline V and J ends were trimmed by 1 base and 5 bases, with 17 bases remaining between them. Looked up from germline, CDR1 is SGHAT and CDR2 is FQNNGV. CDR3 amino acids: CASSLAVARGGETQYF. In DNA, the CDR3 is TGTGCCAGCAGCTTAGCGGTGGCTCGAGGGGGGGAGACCCAGTACTTC.

The chain uses TRBV5-1 and TRBJ1-1; tentative D call: TRBD1 (5 bases). The CDR3 sequence is 12 residues long. Germline lookup yields CDR1 SGHRS and CDR2 YFSETQ. V shed 3 bases and J shed 8 bases, with 11 bases lying between them. The CDR3 DNA reads TGCGCCAGCAGCTCGGGACTCGCGGAAGCTTTCTTT. Its protein is CASSSGLAEAFF.

The chain employs TRBV10-2 and TRBJ2-6; D unclear. The CDR3 length is 16 residues. The ends were cut back, 9 bases at V and 0 bases at J, with 15 bases in the middle. Germline V gene sequence: CDR1 WSHSY, CDR2 SAAADI. Written as DNA, the CDR3 is TGCGCCAGTCAATCCGAAATCCGCTCTGGGGCCAACGTCCTGACTTTC. This encodes CASQSEIRSGANVLTF.

The chain carries TRBV7-2 and TRBJ2-1, with a tentative D call TRBD2 (7 bases). The CDR3 runs to 15 residues. V lost 5 bases and J 9 bases, leaving 20 bases between the germline ends. Germline CDR1 and CDR2: SGHTA and FQGNSA. The CDR3 sequence is CASSPKVGGPVEQFF. The CDR3 bases are TGTGCCAGCAGCCCAAAGGTGGGGGGGCCGGTTGAGCAGTTCTTC.

This clonotype occurred a few times. J is TRBJ2-3 and V is TRBV5-1, with D hard to call. CDR3 length: 11 residues. Deletions cut 4 bases from V and 8 bases from J, with 8 bases between. In germline, CDR1 is SGHRS, CDR2 YFSETQ. This CDR3 is CASSGTVTQYF. The CDR3 DNA reads TGCGCCAGCAGCGGCACGGTTACGCAGTATTTT.

This rearrangement joins TRBV6-2 or TRBV6-3 to TRBJ2-3; 13 bases line up with TRBD2. Germline assignment: CDR1 MNHEY and CDR2 SVGEGT. CDR3 size: 16 residues. Trimming at V came to 6 bases and at J to 4 bases, leaving 7 bases not matched to a gene. The CDR3 sequence: CASRTSGGAGADTQYF. Written as DNA, the CDR3 is TGTGCCAGCAGAACTAGCGGGGGGGCCGGAGCAGATACGCAGTATTTT.